The clone carrying this T cell receptor beta chain was seen a few times. The data were taken from a study of blood T cell repertoires in COVID-19. Turning to the study itself: Acute and convalescent COVID-19 samples came from the United States, Italy and Spain.

In germline, CDR1 is SGHRS, CDR2 YFSETQ. The ends lost 7 bases at V and 6 bases at J; junction bases unmatched: 11. This CDR3 contains 14 residues. Recruitment covered 25 or so US areas and drew participants whose ages spanned about 18 to 100 years. Participants in the exposed group had met a COVID-19 case in the 2 weeks before joining the study. Assay: immunoSEQ multiplex PCR; the TCRdb copy retains only in-frame clones and omits some. The sample records over 250,000 clones, about four fifths being singletons. Sequenced sample: PBMCs or T cells enriched from blood (not recorded which). This sequence was found in a man between 35 and 55 years old who had been exposed to COVID-19. The chain couples TRBV5-1 to TRBJ1-2; 8 nucleotides agree with TRBD1. CDR3 protein: CASQPGLTGDGYTF. For the CDR3, the DNA is TGCGCCAGCCAACCTGGTCTGACAGGGGATGGCTACACCTTC.